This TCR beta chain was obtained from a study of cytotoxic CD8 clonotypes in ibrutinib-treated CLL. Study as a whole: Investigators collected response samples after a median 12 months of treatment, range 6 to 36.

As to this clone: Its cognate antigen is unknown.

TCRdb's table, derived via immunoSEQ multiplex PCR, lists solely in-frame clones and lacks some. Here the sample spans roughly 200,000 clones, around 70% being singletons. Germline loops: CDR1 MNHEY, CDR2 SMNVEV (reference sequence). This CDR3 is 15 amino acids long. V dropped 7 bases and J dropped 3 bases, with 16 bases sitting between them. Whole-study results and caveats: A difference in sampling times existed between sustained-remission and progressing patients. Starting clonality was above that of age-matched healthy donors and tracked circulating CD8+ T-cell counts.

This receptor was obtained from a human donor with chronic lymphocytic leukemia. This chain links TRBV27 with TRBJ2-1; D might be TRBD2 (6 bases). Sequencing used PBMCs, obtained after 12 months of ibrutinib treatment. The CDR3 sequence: CASTPDRSGYNEQFF. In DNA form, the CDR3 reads TGTGCCAGCACCCCGGACCGTAGCGGCTACAATGAGCAGTTCTTC.